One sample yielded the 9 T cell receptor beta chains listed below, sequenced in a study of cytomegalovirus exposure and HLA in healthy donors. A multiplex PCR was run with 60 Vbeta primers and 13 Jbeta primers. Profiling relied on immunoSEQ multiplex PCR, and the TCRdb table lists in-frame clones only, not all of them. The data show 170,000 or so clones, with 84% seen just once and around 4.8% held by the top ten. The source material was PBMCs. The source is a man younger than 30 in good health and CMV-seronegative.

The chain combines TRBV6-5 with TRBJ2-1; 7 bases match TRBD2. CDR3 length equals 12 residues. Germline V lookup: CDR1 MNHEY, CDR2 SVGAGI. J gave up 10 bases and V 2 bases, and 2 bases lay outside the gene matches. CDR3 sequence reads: CASSYLGGEQFF. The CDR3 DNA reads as TGTGCCAGCAGTTACCTCGGGGGGGAGCAGTTCTTC.

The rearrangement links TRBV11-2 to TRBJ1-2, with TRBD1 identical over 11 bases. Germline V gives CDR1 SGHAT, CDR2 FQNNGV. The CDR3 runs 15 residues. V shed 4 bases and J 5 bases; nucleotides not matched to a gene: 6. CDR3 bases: TGTGCCAGCAGCTCCTCCGGGACAGGGGGTTATGGCTACACCTTC. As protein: CASSSSGTGGYGYTF.

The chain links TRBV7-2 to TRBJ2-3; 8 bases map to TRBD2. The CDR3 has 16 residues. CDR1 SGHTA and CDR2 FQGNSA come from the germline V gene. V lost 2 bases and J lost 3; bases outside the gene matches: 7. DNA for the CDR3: TGTGCCAGCAGCTTATTCGGGGGGGCGTCGACAGATACGCAGTATTTT. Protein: CASSLFGGASTDTQYF.

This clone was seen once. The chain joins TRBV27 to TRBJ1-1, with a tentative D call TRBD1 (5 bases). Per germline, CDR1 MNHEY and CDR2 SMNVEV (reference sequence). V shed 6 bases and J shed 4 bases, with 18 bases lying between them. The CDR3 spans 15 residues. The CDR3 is CASRENRYGVTEAFF. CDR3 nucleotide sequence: TGTGCCAGCAGAGAAAACAGGTACGGAGTCACTGAAGCTTTCTTT.

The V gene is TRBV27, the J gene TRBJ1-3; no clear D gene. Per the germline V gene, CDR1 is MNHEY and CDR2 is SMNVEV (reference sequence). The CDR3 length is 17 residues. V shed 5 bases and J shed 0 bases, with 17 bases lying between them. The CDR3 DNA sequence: TGTGCCAGCAGTCCTGGGTTTGGGCGGGACTCTGGAAACACCATATATTTT. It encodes CASSPGFGRDSGNTIYF.

CDR3 residues: CASTKSGSSDTQYF. The DNA of the CDR3 is TGCGCCAGCACTAAGAGCGGGAGTTCAGATACGCAGTATTTT. The V and J genes are TRBV5-1 and TRBJ2-3; 8 nucleotides line up with TRBD2. The CDR3 extends over 14 amino acids. Trimming removed 6 bases from V and 4 bases from J; junction bases left unmatched: 7. The V gene's germline CDR1 is SGHRS and CDR2 YFSETQ.

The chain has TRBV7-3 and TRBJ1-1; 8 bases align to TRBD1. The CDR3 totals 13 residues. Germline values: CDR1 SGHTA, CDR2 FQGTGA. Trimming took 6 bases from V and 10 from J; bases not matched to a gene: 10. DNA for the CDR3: TGTGCCAGCAGGTCAACCGGGACAGGTGGAGCTTTCTTT. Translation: CASRSTGTGGAFF.

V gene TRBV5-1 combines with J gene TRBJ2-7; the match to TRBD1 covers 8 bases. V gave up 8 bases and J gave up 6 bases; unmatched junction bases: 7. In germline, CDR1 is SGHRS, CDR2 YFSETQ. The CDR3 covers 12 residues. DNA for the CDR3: TGCGCCAGTAGGGGACAGGATCGCGAGCAGTACTTC. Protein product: CASRGQDREQYF.

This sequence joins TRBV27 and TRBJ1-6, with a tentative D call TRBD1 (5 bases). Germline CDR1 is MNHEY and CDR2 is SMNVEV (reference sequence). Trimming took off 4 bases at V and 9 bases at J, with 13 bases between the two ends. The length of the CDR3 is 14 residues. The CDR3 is CASSSRGSSSPLHF. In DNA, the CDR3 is TGTGCCAGCAGTTCAAGGGGTTCGAGTTCACCCCTCCACTTT.